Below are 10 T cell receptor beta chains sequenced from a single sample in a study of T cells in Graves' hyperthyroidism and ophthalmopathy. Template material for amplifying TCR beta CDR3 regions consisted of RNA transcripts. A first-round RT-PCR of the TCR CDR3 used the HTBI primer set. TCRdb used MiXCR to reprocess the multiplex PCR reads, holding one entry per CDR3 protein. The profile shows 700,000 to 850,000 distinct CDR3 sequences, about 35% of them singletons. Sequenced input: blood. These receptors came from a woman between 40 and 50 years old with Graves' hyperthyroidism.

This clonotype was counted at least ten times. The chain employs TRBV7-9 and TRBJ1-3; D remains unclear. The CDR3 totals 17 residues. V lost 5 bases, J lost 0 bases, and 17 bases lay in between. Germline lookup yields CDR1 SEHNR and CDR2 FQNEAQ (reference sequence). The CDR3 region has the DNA TGTGCCAGCAGCCCCAGCGTGCAGACCACCTCTGGAAACACCATATATTTT. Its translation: CASSPSVQTTSGNTIYF.

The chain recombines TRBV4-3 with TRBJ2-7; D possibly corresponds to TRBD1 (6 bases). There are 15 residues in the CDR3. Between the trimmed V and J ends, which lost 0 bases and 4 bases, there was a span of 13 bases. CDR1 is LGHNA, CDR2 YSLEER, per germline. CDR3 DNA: TGCGCCAGCAGCCAAGAGGAAACAGGGCGGTACGAGCAGTACTTC. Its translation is CASSQEETGRYEQYF.

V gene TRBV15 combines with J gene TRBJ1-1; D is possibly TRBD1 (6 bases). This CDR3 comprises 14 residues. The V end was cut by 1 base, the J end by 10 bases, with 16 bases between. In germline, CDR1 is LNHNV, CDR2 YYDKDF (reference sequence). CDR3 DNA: TGTGCCACCAGCAGAGGTGTCACAGGGTCGGGAGCTTTCTTT. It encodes CATSRGVTGSGAFF.

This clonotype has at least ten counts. The CDR3 DNA sequence: TGTGCCAGCGGAAACGGCTACACCTTC. Translated, it gives CASGNGYTF. The chain combines TRBV7-2 with TRBJ1-2; D unresolved. The CDR3 extends over 9 amino acids. The germline CDR1 and CDR2 sequences are SGHTA and FQGNSA. Trimming took off 8 bases at V and 8 bases at J, with 6 bases between the two ends.

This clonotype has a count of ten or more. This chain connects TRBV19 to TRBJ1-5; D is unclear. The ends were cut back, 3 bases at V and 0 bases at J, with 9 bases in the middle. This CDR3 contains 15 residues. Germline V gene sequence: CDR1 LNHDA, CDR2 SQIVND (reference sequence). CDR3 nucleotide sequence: TGTGCCAGTAGTATCCAGGCGGATAGCAATCAGCCCCAGCATTTT. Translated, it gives CASSIQADSNQPQHF.

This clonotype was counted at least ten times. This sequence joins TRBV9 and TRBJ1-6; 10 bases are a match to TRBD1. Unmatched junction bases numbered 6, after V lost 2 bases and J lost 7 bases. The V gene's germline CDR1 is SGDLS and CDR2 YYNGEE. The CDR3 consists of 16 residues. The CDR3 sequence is CASSVSPGQGNSPLHF. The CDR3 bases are TGTGCCAGCAGCGTGAGTCCGGGACAGGGGAATTCACCCCTCCACTTT.

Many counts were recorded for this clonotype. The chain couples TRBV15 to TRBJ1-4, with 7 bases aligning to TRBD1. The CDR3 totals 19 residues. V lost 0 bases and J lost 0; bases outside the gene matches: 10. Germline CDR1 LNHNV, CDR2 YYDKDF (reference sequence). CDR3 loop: CATSRDLTGWGATNEKLFF. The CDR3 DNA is TGTGCCACCAGCAGAGATTTGACAGGGTGGGGTGCAACTAATGAAAAACTGTTTTTT.

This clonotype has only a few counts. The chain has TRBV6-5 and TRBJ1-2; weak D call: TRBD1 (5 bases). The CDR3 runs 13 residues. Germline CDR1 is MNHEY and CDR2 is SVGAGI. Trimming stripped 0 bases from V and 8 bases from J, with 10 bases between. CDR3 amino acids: CASSYSGVQGYTF. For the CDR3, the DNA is TGTGCCAGCAGTTACTCAGGGGTTCAGGGCTACACCTTC.

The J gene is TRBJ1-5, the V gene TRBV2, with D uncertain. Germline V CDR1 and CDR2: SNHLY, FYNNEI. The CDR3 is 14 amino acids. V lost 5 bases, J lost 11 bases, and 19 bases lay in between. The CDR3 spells CASSYAGWRETQHF. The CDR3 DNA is TGTGCCAGCAGTTACGCCGGGTGGAGAGAGACCCAGCATTTT.

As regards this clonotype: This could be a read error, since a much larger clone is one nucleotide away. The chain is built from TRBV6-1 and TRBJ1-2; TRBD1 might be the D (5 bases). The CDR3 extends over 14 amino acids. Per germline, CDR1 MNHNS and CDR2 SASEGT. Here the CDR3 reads CASSGTSLLYGYSF. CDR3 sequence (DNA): TGTGCCAGCAGTGGGACATCCTTACTCTATGGCTACAGCTTC.